This TCR beta chain was identified in a study of blood T cell repertoires in COVID-19. Whole-study context: The samples span acute and convalescent COVID-19 from the United States, Italy and Spain. PBMCs, B-cell-depleted T cells, or T cells were the source of the cDNA or gDNA that made up the material.

The authors' processing: Cell counts per sample came from amplifying reference gene primers. Profiled with immunoSEQ multiplex PCR; TCRdb holds only in-frame clones, not every one. For V, J and clone size, that table is used; D and trimming come from the DNA. The table has over 75,000 clones, 78% seen once. The germline CDR1 and CDR2 sequences are DFQATT and SNEGSKA (reference sequence). There are 15 residues in the CDR3. The V gene lost 3 bases and the J gene lost 6 bases, with 20 bases spanning the gap. This TCR was sampled from a human donor in a cohort sampled during active COVID-19. The sequencing input was peripheral blood. The V gene is TRBV20-1, the J gene TRBJ1-2; D not certain. This CDR3 reads CSASRGDPPTDGYTF. In DNA form, the CDR3 reads TGCAGTGCTAGTCGGGGAGATCCCCCCACGGATGGCTACACCTTC.